This TCR beta chain was sequenced in a study of cytomegalovirus exposure and HLA in healthy donors. Study results and caveats: Specificity for CMV antigens was confirmed in vitro for a few of the CMV-associated chains.

Details on this clone: Its antigen is currently unknown.

The PCR had 60 Vbeta and 13 Jbeta primers. TCRdb keeps only in-frame clones here, not all; method: immunoSEQ multiplex PCR. Among some 170,000 clones listed, 70% to 85% were seen once. V gave up 6 bases and J gave up 1 base; unmatched junction bases: 1. Germline V gene lookup returns CDR1 MDHEN and CDR2 SYDVKM. The CDR3 is made up of 14 amino acids. Sequencing input: PBMCs. The receptor comes from a man between 35 and 55 years old in good health and CMV-seronegative. The chain combines TRBV28 with TRBJ1-5; TRBD1 matches at 9 bases. The CDR3 coding sequence is TGTGCCAGCAGAGGGACAGGGAGCAATCAGCCCCAGCATTTT. Amino acid sequence: CASRGTGSNQPQHF.